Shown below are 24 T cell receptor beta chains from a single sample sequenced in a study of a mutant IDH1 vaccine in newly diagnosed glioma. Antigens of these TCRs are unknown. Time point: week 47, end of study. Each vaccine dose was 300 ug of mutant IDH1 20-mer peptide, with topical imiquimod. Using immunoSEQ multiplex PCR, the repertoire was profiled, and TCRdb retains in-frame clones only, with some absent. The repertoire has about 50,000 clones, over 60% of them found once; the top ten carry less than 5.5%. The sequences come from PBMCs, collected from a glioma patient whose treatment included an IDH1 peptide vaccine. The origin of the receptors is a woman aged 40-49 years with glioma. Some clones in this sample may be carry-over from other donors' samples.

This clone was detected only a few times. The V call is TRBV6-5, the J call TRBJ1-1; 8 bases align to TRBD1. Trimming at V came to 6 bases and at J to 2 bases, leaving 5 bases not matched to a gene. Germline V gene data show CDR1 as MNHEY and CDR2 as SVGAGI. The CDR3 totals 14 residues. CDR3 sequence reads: CASSQDRVNTEAFF. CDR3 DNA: TGTGCCAGCAGCCAGGACAGGGTCAACACTGAAGCTTTCTTT.

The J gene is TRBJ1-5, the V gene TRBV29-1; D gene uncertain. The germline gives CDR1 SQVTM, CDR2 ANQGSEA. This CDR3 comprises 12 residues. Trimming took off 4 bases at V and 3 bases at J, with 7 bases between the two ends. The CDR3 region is CSVVQNNQPQHF. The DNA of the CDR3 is TGCAGCGTTGTACAGAACAATCAGCCCCAGCATTTT.

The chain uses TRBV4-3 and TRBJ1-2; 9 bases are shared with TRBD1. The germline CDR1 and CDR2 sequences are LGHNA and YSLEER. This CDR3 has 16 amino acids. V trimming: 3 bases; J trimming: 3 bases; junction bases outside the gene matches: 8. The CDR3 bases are TGCGCCAGCAGCCAGATTGGACAGGGGAACTACTATGGCTACACCTTC. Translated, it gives CASSQIGQGNYYGYTF.

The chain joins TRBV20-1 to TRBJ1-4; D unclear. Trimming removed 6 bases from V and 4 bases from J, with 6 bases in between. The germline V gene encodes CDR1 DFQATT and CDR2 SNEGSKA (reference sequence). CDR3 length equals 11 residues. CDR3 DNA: TGCAGTGCATCCTTTAATGAAAAACTGTTTTTT. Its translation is CSASFNEKLFF.

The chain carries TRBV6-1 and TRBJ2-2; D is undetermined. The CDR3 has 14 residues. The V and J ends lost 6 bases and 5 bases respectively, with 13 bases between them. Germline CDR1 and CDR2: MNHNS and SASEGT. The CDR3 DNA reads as TGTGCCAGCAGGGCCTCGGTCGCGACCGGGGAGCTGTTTTTT. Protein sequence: CASRASVATGELFF.

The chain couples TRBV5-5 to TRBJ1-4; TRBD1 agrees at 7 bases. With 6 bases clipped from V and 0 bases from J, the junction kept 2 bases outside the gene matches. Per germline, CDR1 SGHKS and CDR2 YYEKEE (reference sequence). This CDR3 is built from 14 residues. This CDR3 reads CASNQGATNEKLFF. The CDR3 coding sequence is TGTGCCAGCAATCAGGGGGCAACTAATGAAAAACTGTTTTTT. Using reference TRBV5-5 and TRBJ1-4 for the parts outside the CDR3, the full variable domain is DAGVTQSPTHLIKTRGQQVTLRCSPISGHKSVSWYQQVLGQGPQFIFQYYEKEERGRGNFPDRFSARQFPNYSSELNVNALLLGDSALYLCASNQGATNEKLFFGSGTQLSVL.

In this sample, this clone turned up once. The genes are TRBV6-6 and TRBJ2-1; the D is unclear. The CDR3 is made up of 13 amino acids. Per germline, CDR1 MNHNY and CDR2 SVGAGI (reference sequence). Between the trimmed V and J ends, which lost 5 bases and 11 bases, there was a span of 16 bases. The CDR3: CASSPPPTLQQFF. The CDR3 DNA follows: TGTGCCAGCAGTCCTCCGCCGACTTTGCAGCAGTTCTTC.

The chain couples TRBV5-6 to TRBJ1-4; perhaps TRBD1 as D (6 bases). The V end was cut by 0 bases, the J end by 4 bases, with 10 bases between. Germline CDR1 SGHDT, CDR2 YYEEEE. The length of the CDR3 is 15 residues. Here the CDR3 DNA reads TGTGCCAGCAGCTTGGGGACAGACTATAATGAAAAACTGTTTTTT. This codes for CASSLGTDYNEKLFF.

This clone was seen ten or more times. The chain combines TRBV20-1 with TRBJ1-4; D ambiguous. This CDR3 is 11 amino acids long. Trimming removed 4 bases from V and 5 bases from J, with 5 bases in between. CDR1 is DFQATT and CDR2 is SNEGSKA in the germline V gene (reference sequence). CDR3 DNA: TGCAGTGCTACCCTAAATGAAAAACTGTTTTTT. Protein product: CSATLNEKLFF.

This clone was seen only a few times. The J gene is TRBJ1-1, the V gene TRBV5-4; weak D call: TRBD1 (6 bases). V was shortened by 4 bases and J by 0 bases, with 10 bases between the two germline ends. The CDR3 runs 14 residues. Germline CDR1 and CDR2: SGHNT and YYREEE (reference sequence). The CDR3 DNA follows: TGTGCCAGCAGCAACAGGGCCCTGAACACTGAAGCTTTCTTT. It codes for CASSNRALNTEAFF. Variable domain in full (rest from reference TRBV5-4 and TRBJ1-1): ETGVTQSPTHLIKTRGQQVTLRCSSQSGHNTVSWYQQALGQGPQFIFQYYREEENGRGNFPPRFSGLQFPNYSSELNVNALELDDSALYLCASSNRALNTEAFFGQGTRLTVV.

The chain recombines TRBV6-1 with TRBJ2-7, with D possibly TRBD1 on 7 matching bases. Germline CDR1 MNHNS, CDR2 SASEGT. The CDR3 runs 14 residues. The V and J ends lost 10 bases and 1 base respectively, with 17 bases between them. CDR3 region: CATDQGGWSYEQYF. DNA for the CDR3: TGTGCCACAGACCAGGGGGGTTGGTCCTACGAGCAGTACTTC.

The CDR3 loop is CAISEGQFGNTIYF. As DNA, the CDR3 is TGTGCCATCAGTGAAGGACAATTTGGAAACACCATATATTTT. This chain links TRBV10-3 with TRBJ1-3; a possible D gene is TRBD1 (5 bases). This CDR3 has 14 amino acids. Looked up from germline, CDR1 is ENHRY and CDR2 is SYGVKD. Trimming took off 3 bases at V and 3 bases at J, with 9 bases between the two ends.

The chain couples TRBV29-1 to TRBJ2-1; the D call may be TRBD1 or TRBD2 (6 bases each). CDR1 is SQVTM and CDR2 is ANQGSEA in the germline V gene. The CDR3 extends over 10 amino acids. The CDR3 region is CGGGGNEQFF. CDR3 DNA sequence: TGCGGAGGAGGGGGCAATGAGCAGTTCTTC.

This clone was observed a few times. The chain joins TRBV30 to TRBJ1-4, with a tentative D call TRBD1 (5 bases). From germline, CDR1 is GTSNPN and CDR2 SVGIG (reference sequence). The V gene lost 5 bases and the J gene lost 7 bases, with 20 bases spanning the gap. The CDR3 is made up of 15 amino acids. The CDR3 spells CAWSNLQGHGEKLFF. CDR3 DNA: TGTGCCTGGTCAAACCTTCAGGGTCACGGTGAAAAACTGTTTTTT.

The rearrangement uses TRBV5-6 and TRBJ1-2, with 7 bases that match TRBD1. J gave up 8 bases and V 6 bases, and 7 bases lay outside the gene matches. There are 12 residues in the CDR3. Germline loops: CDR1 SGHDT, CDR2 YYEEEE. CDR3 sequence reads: CASTKDRAGYTF. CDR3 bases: TGTGCCAGCACCAAAGACAGGGCCGGCTACACCTTC.

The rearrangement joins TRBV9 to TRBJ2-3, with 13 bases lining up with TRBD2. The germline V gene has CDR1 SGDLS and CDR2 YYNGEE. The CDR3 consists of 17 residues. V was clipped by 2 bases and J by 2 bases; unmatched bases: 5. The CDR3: CASSVSGTSGVTDTQYF. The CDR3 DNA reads TGTGCCAGCAGCGTCTCCGGGACTAGCGGGGTCACAGATACGCAGTATTTT.

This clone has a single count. The CDR3 region is CASSAEGSGDTQYF. The CDR3 DNA sequence: TGTGCCAGCAGTGCGGAGGGGTCCGGAGATACGCAGTATTTT. This chain connects TRBV7-6 to TRBJ2-3, with a possible D match to TRBD2 (6 bases). CDR3 length equals 14 residues. CDR1 SGHVS and CDR2 FNYEAQ come from the germline V gene. V was trimmed by 6 bases and J by 5 bases, leaving 15 bases between them.

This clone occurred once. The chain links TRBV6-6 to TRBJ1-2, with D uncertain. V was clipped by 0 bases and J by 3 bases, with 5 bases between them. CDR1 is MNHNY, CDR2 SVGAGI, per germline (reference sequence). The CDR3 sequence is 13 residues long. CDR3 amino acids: CASSYSAYYGYTF. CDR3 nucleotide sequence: TGTGCCAGCAGTTACTCCGCCTACTATGGCTACACCTTC.

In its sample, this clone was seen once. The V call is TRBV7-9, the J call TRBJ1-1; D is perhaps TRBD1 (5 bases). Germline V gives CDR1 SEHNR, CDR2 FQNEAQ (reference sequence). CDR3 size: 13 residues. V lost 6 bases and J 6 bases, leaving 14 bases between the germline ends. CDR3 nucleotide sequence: TGTGCCAGCAGTCGGGGCTCGGCCGCTGAAGCTTTCTTT. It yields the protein CASSRGSAAEAFF.

The CDR3 here is CASSSRNEQYF. CDR3 coding DNA: TGTGCCAGCAGCTCCCGAAACGAGCAGTACTTC. The gene calls are TRBV7-8 and TRBJ2-7; no clear D. CDR1 and CDR2 (germline): SGHVS, FQNEAQ. The CDR3 has 11 residues. V lost 4 bases and J lost 5, with 6 bases in between.

The CDR3 loop is CASSHTTGVRDTEAFF. Here the CDR3 DNA reads TGTGCCAGCAGCCACACGACAGGGGTGAGGGACACTGAAGCTTTCTTT. The J gene is TRBJ1-1, the V gene TRBV11-2, with 8 bases lining up with TRBD1. The CDR3 is 16 amino acids. The V and J ends lost 5 bases and 3 bases, in that order; junction bases with no gene match: 11. Germline values: CDR1 SGHAT, CDR2 FQNNGV.

CDR3 sequence (DNA): TGTGCCAGCAGCGCCAGAGGCGGGTTCGGCACAGATACGCAGTATTTT. This codes for CASSARGGFGTDTQYF. This sequence joins TRBV9 and TRBJ2-3, with D perhaps TRBD2 (5 bases). This CDR3 comprises 16 residues. Germline lookup yields CDR1 SGDLS and CDR2 YYNGEE. Trimming cost V 3 bases and J 1 base, with 15 bases left between them.

CDR3 residues: CASSQRQRTDGNTIYF. As DNA, the CDR3 is TGCGCCAGCAGCCAACGCCAGCGGACGGACGGAAACACCATATATTTT. V is TRBV4-3 and J is TRBJ1-3; no definite D call. The V gene lost 2 bases and the J gene lost 4 bases, with 15 bases spanning the gap. CDR3 length: 16 amino acids. From germline, CDR1 is LGHNA and CDR2 YSLEER.

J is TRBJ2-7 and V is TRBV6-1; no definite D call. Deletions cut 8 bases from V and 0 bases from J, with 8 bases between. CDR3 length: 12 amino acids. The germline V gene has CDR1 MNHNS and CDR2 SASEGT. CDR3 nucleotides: TGTGCCAGCGGCGGCAGCTCCTACGAGCAGTACTTC. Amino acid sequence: CASGGSSYEQYF.